Below are 8 T cell receptor beta chains sequenced from a single sample in a study of shared clonotypes between healthy human individuals. Only in-frame clones appear in the TCRdb table, and some are missing; sequencing was by immunoSEQ multiplex PCR. The sample includes approximately 720,000 clones, 72% of them seen just once. Sequenced input: memory CD4+ T cells sorted from blood. Subset here: CD45RA-negative fraction. These receptors originate from a woman aged 25 to 39 in good health.

This clone was counted many times. The chain is built from TRBV7-9 and TRBJ2-2; 7 bases align to TRBD2. CDR3 size: 16 residues. Trimming at V came to 2 bases and at J to 7 bases, leaving 10 bases not matched to a gene. The germline V gene encodes CDR1 SEHNR and CDR2 FQNEAQ (reference sequence). CDR3 DNA: TGTGCCAGCAGCTTAAATCCGGCGGGAGTAATCGGGGAGCTGTTTTTT. This encodes CASSLNPAGVIGELFF.

The rearrangement joins TRBV29-1 to TRBJ1-2; tentatively, D is TRBD1 (5 bases). Trimming left V 5 bases short and J 8 bases short, with 21 bases between. CDR1 SQVTM and CDR2 ANQGSEA come from the germline V gene. The CDR3 is made up of 14 amino acids. The CDR3, as DNA: TGCAGCGTTAGACCCCAGAGGGACCGCGGGGGCTACACCTTC. Protein: CSVRPQRDRGGYTF.

There are a few counts of this clone. The chain recombines TRBV5-1 with TRBJ2-2; no definite D call. This CDR3 is 13 amino acids long. Deletions cut 0 bases from V and 4 bases from J, with 4 bases between. The germline gives CDR1 SGHRS, CDR2 YFSETQ. The CDR3 region is CASSLDVTGELFF. Here the CDR3 DNA reads TGCGCCAGCAGCTTGGACGTCACCGGGGAGCTGTTTTTT.

CDR3 in amino acids: CASSELGGYNEQFF. The DNA of the CDR3 is TGTGCCAGCAGTGAACTAGGCGGGTACAATGAGCAGTTCTTC. The V gene is TRBV2, the J gene TRBJ2-1; D is possibly TRBD2 (5 bases). There are 14 residues in the CDR3. Trimming shortened V by 2 bases and J by 4 bases, and 9 bases separated the two germline ends. Germline V lookup: CDR1 SNHLY, CDR2 FYNNEI.

Details on this clone: The sample holds other DNA sequences that translate to the same CDR3. This rearrangement joins TRBV4-2 to TRBJ2-7; possibly TRBD1 or TRBD2 for D (5 bases each). Germline V lookup: CDR1 LGHNA, CDR2 YNFKEQ. This CDR3 has 14 residues. Trimming removed 3 bases at V and 2 bases at J, with 11 bases between. CDR3 sequence: CASSQGTGTYEQYF. Here the CDR3 DNA reads TGTGCCAGCAGCCAGGGGACGGGAACCTACGAGCAGTACTTC.

CDR3: CASSLEGGPQYF. The CDR3 nucleotides are TGTGCCAGCAGCTTAGAAGGCGGCCCCCAGTACTTC. The chain couples TRBV11-3 to TRBJ2-7; D call uncertain. Per germline, CDR1 SGHNT and CDR2 YENEEA. V lost 0 bases and J 10 bases, leaving 10 bases between the germline ends. The CDR3 covers 12 residues.

Turning to this clone: A clone one base away is much larger, so this may be a read error. Other nucleotide sequences in the sample specify the same CDR3. The V call is TRBV5-1, the J call TRBJ2-1; D is unresolved. The V end was cut by 0 bases, the J end by 0 bases, with 7 bases between. Germline CDR1 SGHRS, CDR2 YFSETQ. This CDR3 spans 15 amino acids. The CDR3: CASSLATSSYNEQFF. Here the CDR3 DNA reads TGCGCCAGCAGCTTGGCTACGAGCTCCTACAATGAGCAGTTCTTC.

This clone came up once. The V and J genes are TRBV28 and TRBJ2-7; D is unclear. V shed 2 bases and J shed 4 bases, with 6 bases lying between them. The germline V gene has CDR1 MDHEN and CDR2 SYDVKM. The CDR3 has 12 residues. CDR3 loop: CASSLKPYEQYF. CDR3 DNA: TGTGCCAGCAGTTTAAAACCTTACGAGCAGTACTTC.